The 23 T cell receptor beta chains given below trace back to one sample, sequenced in a study of patients and donors after allogeneic stem cell transplantation (dated by TCRdb to the early 2020s). Library generation was performed with RT-PCR. Data came from a NextSeq 550. TCRdb reworked the public reads: Q25 trimming with fastp, MiXCR clone assembly, productive beta chains retained. Rows with a matching CDR3 protein are joined into one entry that keeps the most common DNA and genes. The sample profile shows roughly 40,000 distinct CDR3 sequences; over 25% of them were found once. The ten largest account for about two thirds of the sample. The sequenced sample was blood, either unsorted or a sorted T cell fraction (not recorded which). The receptors stem from a human donor who was either an allogeneic HSCT recipient or a stem cell or donor lymphocyte infusion donor (not recorded which). It is not recorded whose cells these are; they may come from a transplant donor.

The chain recombines TRBV21-1 with TRBJ2-7; TRBD2 reflects the table's D call only, with no check against the DNA. TRBV21-1 is noted as a pseudogene. This CDR3 has 15 residues. CDR3 nucleotides: TGTGCCAGCAGCAAAGGGACTAGCGGTTACTACGAGCAGTACTTC. As protein: CASSKGTSGYYEQYF.

The V gene is TRBV5-1, the J gene TRBJ1-2; a possible D gene is TRBD1 (5 bases). Germline V lookup: CDR1 SGHRS, CDR2 YFSETQ. V gave up 4 bases and J gave up 5 bases, with 21 bases separating them. The CDR3 runs 16 residues. The CDR3 reads CASSRLEPGPSYGYTF. CDR3 sequence (DNA): TGCGCCAGCAGCCGTCTCGAACCGGGACCGAGTTATGGCTACACCTTC.

The rearrangement joins TRBV6-4 to TRBJ2-1, with 8 bases lining up with TRBD2. CDR1 is MRHNA, CDR2 SNTAGT, per germline. The CDR3 is 15 residues long. The V and J ends lost 8 bases and 8 bases, in that order; junction bases with no gene match: 14. The CDR3 DNA reads TGTGCCAGCTCCTGGACTAGCCAGGTTAAGGATGAGCAGTTCTTC. The encoded protein is CASSWTSQVKDEQFF.

This clonotype turned up a few times. The chain joins TRBV20-1 to TRBJ1-1; 8 nucleotides agree with TRBD1. The CDR3 length is 14 residues. Per the germline V gene, CDR1 is DFQATT and CDR2 is SNEGSKA (reference sequence). J gave up 2 bases and V 5 bases, and 7 bases lay outside the gene matches. The CDR3 DNA is TGCAGTGCTGGACGGGACAGGAAAAACACTGAAGCTTTCTTT. Translating gives CSAGRDRKNTEAFF.

The chain is built from TRBV5-1 and TRBJ2-7; D might be TRBD2 (6 bases). Germline loops: CDR1 SGHRS, CDR2 YFSETQ. The germline V and J ends were trimmed by 2 bases and 2 bases, with 23 bases remaining between them. The CDR3 is 18 residues long. The CDR3 here is CASSFRDGGLPGTYEQYF. CDR3 coding DNA: TGCGCCAGCAGCTTCCGGGACGGAGGACTACCGGGAACCTACGAGCAGTACTTC.

This rearrangement joins TRBV5-4 to TRBJ1-5; 9 bases are shared with TRBD1. The germline V gene encodes CDR1 SGHNT and CDR2 YYREEE (reference sequence). J lost 5 bases, V lost 3 bases, and 3 bases had no gene match. The CDR3 length is 14 residues. The CDR3 loop is CASSSDRGDQPQHF. The CDR3 nucleotides are TGTGCCAGCAGCTCGGACAGGGGCGATCAGCCCCAGCATTTT. The full variable domain, rest sourced from reference TRBV5-4 and TRBJ1-5, is ETGVTQSPTHLIKTRGQQVTLRCSSQSGHNTVSWYQQALGQGPQFIFQYYREEENGRGNFPPRFSGLQFPNYSSELNVNALELDDSALYLCASSSDRGDQPQHFGDGTRLSIL.

This clonotype was detected a few times. The chain combines TRBV27 with TRBJ1-1; no definite D call. With 10 bases removed from V and 1 base from J, the gap between germline ends came to 19 bases. The CDR3 consists of 15 residues. Germline CDR1 and CDR2: MNHEY and SMNVEV (reference sequence). The CDR3, as DNA: TGTGCCACCAGGCGCTTCGGGAGTTGGAACACTGAAGCTTTCTTT. Translating it yields CATRRFGSWNTEAFF.

A word on this clonotype: The junction shows a germline mismatch at one end, possibly a read error. The chain carries TRBV15 and TRBJ2-7, with D tentatively TRBD1 or TRBD2 (5 bases each). CDR1 LNHNV and CDR2 YYDKDF come from the germline V gene (reference sequence). The CDR3 length is 15 residues. CDR3 DNA sequence: TGTGCCACCAGCGGAGACGGGACCATTCCCTACGAGCAGTACTTC. It codes for CATSGDGTIPYEQYF.

There are many counts of this clonotype. This chain uses TRBV5-1 with TRBJ1-2; 9 positions match TRBD1. The CDR3 totals 15 residues. The germline gives CDR1 SGHRS, CDR2 YFSETQ. The J segment lost 4 bases and the V segment lost 4 bases, leaving 8 bases of the junction unmatched. This CDR3 is CASSPNGQGTYGYTF. CDR3 nucleotide sequence: TGCGCCAGCAGCCCCAACGGACAGGGGACCTATGGCTACACCTTC.

In regard to this clonotype: Relative to the germline gene, one junction end is altered; a read error may explain this. This sequence joins TRBV7-7 and TRBJ2-1; D perhaps matches TRBD2 (6 bases). There are 16 residues in the CDR3. CDR1 is SSHAT and CDR2 is FNYEAQ in the germline V gene (reference sequence). CDR3 nucleotides: TGTGCTAGCAGCTTAGCTTGGGAGGTACCCTACAATGAGCAGTTCTTC. Translating gives CASSLAWEVPYNEQFF. Together with reference TRBV7-7 and TRBJ2-1, the CDR3 gives the full variable domain: GAGVSQSPRYKVTKRGQDVTLRCDPISSHATLYWYQQALGQGPEFLTYFNYEAQPDKSGLPSDRFSAERPEGSISTLTIQRTEQRDSAMYRCASSLAWEVPYNEQFFGPGTRLTVL.

V gene TRBV20-1 combines with J gene TRBJ2-6; the D gene could be TRBD1 or TRBD2 (5 bases each). Germline-derived CDR1 and CDR2 are DFQATT and SNEGSKA (reference sequence). The CDR3 totals 15 residues. Between the trimmed V and J ends, which lost 5 bases and 7 bases, there was a span of 18 bases. The CDR3 here is CSARGAALGANVLTF. The CDR3 nucleotides are TGCAGTGCTCGAGGGGCAGCTCTGGGAGCCAACGTCCTGACTTTC.

The chain employs TRBV5-4 and TRBJ2-1; 14 nucleotides align to TRBD2. Germline V gene lookup returns CDR1 SGHNT and CDR2 YYREEE (reference sequence). Trimming at V came to 6 bases and at J to 6 bases, leaving 5 bases not matched to a gene. The CDR3 extends over 15 amino acids. The CDR3 reads CASMRLAGGVNEQFF. DNA for the CDR3: TGTGCCAGCATGCGACTAGCGGGAGGGGTCAATGAGCAGTTCTTC.

The rearrangement links TRBV29-1 to TRBJ1-2; a weak D match, TRBD1 (6 bases). The CDR3 runs to 11 residues. Deletions cut 6 bases from V and 2 bases from J, with 7 bases between. Per the germline V gene, CDR1 is SQVTM and CDR2 is ANQGSEA. The CDR3, as DNA: TGCAGCGTACAGGGCAACTATGGCTACACCTTC. This sequence encodes CSVQGNYGYTF.

This clonotype showed up just a few times. J is TRBJ2-1 and V is TRBV7-3; maybe TRBD1 (5 bases). CDR1 is SGHTA and CDR2 is FQGTGA in the germline V gene. The CDR3 contains 14 residues. Trimming took 5 bases from V and 7 from J, leaving 15 bases between them. The CDR3 region is CASSSGQGWNEQFF. CDR3 sequence (DNA): TGTGCCAGCAGCAGTGGGCAGGGCTGGAATGAGCAGTTCTTC.

In this sample, this clonotype turned up a few times. V is TRBV24-1 and J is TRBJ2-1; 11 bases line up with TRBD1. CDR1 and CDR2 from the germline V gene are KGHDR and SFDVKD. The CDR3 has 17 amino acids. V dropped 3 bases and J dropped 4; count of bases not matched to a gene: 7. Written as DNA, the CDR3 is TGTGCCACCAGTGATACTCGGACAGGGGGCGTTTACAATGAGCAGTTCTTC. The encoded protein is CATSDTRTGGVYNEQFF.

In this sample, this clonotype turned up many times. The V and J genes are TRBV27 and TRBJ2-1, with 11 bases aligning to TRBD2. V shed 1 base, J shed 2 bases, and the junction held 13 bases outside the gene matches. The CDR3 covers 20 residues. Germline CDR1 reads MNHEY; CDR2 reads SMNVEV (reference sequence). The CDR3 coding sequence is TGTGCCAGCAGTTTATTTCTACTAGCGGGAGTAGGTAAGGCCTACAATGAGCAGTTCTTC. Amino acids: CASSLFLLAGVGKAYNEQFF.

The chain joins TRBV7-2 to TRBJ2-1; no clear D. The length of the CDR3 is 14 residues. V lost 1 base and J 10 bases, leaving 14 bases between the germline ends. CDR1 is SGHTA and CDR2 is FQGNSA in the germline V gene. The CDR3 sequence: CASSLVGSPAEQFF. The CDR3 DNA follows: TGTGCCAGCAGCTTAGTTGGCTCCCCCGCGGAGCAGTTCTTC.

The sample holds a few counts of this clonotype. V usage is TRBV7-2 and J usage is TRBJ2-5; D gene unclear. Germline loops: CDR1 SGHTA, CDR2 FQGNSA. V shed 5 bases and J shed 5 bases, with 15 bases lying between them. The CDR3 contains 14 residues. The CDR3 loop reads CASSSFGNSETQYF. The CDR3 DNA follows: TGTGCCAGCAGCAGTTTTGGGAACTCCGAGACCCAGTACTTC.

The J gene is TRBJ2-3, the V gene TRBV25-1; TRBD2 might be the D (8 bases). This CDR3 has 16 amino acids. Trimming cost V 3 bases and J 6 bases, with 19 bases left between them. Germline V gives CDR1 MGHDK, CDR2 SYGVNS. CDR3 nucleotides: TGTGCCAGCAGTGATCCAGCGGGGGACAGTCGGGATACGCAGTATTTT. Residues: CASSDPAGDSRDTQYF.

The chain recombines TRBV20-1 with TRBJ2-2; D perhaps matches TRBD2 (6 bases). This CDR3 region has 15 residues. Looked up from germline, CDR1 is DFQATT and CDR2 is SNEGSKA (reference sequence). Deletions cut 6 bases from V and 4 bases from J, with 18 bases between. The CDR3 DNA is TGCAGTGCGCCTTCCCCGGGCGGGGTCACCGGGGAGCTGTTTTTT. It yields the protein CSAPSPGGVTGELFF.

The genes are TRBV29-1 and TRBJ2-3; TRBD2 aligns across 7 bases. Looked up from germline, CDR1 is SQVTM and CDR2 is ANQGSEA. The V segment lost 7 bases and the J segment 6 bases; nucleotides outside the gene matches: 13. The CDR3 runs to 14 residues. The CDR3 protein is CSAQRGGRGDTQYF. Here the CDR3 DNA reads TGCAGCGCCCAACGGGGCGGGAGAGGGGATACGCAGTATTTT.

This clonotype was picked up a small number of times. The chain uses TRBV29-1 and TRBJ2-7, with D possibly TRBD2 on 5 matching bases. Trimming left V 8 bases short and J 1 base short, with 18 bases between. Germline loops: CDR1 SQVTM, CDR2 ANQGSEA. This CDR3 region has 14 residues. Here the CDR3 reads CSLKKGGQSYEQYF. In DNA, the CDR3 is TGCAGCCTCAAGAAAGGAGGTCAGTCCTACGAGCAGTACTTC.

The table lists this clonotype with a few counts. J is TRBJ2-1 and V is TRBV20-1, with D possibly TRBD2 on 6 matching bases. The germline V and J ends were trimmed by 0 bases and 4 bases, with 16 bases remaining between them. The CDR3 length is 16 residues. CDR1 DFQATT and CDR2 SNEGSKA come from the germline V gene (reference sequence). The CDR3 nucleotides are TGCAGTGCTAGAGAACCAGCGGGTAACCTTTACAATGAGCAGTTCTTC. As protein: CSAREPAGNLYNEQFF.